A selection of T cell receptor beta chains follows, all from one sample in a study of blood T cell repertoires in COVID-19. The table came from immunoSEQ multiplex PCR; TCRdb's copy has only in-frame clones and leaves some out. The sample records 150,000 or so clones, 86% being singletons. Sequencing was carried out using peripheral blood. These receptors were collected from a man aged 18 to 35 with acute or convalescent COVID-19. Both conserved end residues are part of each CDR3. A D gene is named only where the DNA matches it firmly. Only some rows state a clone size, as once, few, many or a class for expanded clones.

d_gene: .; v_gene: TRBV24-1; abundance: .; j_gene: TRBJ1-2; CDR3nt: TGTGCCACCAGTGACCCTCAGGGCTACACCTTC; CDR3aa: CATSDPQGYTF
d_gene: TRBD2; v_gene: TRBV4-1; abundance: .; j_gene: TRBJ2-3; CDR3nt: TGCGCCAGCAGCCAAGACCCGGGGGGACTCACAGATACGCAGTATTTT; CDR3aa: CASSQDPGGLTDTQYF
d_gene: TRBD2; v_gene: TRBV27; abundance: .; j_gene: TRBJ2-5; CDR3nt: TGTGCCAGCAGTTTATCCGGCGGGGGGGCCAGACAAGAGACCCAGTACTTC; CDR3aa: CASSLSGGGARQETQYF
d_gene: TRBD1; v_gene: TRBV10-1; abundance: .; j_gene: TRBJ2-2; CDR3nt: TGCGCCAGCAGTGATAGAGGACAGGGGAGGGGCACCGGGGAGCTGTTTTTT; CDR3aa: CASSDRGQGRGTGELFF
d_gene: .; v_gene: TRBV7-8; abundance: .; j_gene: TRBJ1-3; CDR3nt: TGTGCCAGCAGCTTAGGCGTCGCGTTGAGGGACTCTGGAAACACCATATATTTT; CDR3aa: CASSLGVALRDSGNTIYF
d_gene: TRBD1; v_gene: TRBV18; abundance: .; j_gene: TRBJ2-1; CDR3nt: TGTGCCAGCTCACGGACAGGGAGATTCTACAATGAGCAGTTCTTC; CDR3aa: CASSRTGRFYNEQFF
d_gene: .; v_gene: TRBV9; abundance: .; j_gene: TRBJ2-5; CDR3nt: TGTGCCAGCAGCGTTTTAGGTCAGGGTCAAGAGACCCAGTACTTC; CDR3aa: CASSVLGQGQETQYF
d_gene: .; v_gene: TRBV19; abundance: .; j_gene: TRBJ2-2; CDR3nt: TGTGCCAGTAGTAGGACAGTCATCGGGGAGCTGTTTTTT; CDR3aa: CASSRTVIGELFF
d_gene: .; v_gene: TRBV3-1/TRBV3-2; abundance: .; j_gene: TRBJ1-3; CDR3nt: TGTGCCAGCCACGCGGGGCTCTCTGGAAACACCATATATTTT; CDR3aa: CASHAGLSGNTIYF
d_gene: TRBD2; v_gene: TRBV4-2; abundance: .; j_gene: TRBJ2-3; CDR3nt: TGTGCCAGCAGCCAAAGGACTAGCGGGGGGGCTACAGATACGCAGTATTTT; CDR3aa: CASSQRTSGGATDTQYF
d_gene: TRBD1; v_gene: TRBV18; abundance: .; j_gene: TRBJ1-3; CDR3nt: TGTGCCAGCTCACAGGCAGGGACAGGGTCCGGAAACACCATATATTTT; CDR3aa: CASSQAGTGSGNTIYF
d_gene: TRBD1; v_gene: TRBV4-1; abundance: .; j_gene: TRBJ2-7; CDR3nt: TGCGCCAGCAGCGGAGGGACAGGAAGAAACTACGAGCAGTACTTC; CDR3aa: CASSGGTGRNYEQYF
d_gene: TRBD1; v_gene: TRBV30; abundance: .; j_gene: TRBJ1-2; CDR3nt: TGTGCCCGGGACGCAGGGGGCGCGTTATGGTATGGCTACACCTTC; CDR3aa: CARDAGGALWYGYTF
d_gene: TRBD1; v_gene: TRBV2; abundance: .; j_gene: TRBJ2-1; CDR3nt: TGTGCCAGCAGGGCGGACAGGGTGGATGAGCAGTTCTTC; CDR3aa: CASRADRVDEQFF
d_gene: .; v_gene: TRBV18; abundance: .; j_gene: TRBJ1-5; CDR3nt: TGTGCCAGCTCACCTCAGGGCCAGAAACTCAATCAGCCCCAGCATTTT; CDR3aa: CASSPQGQKLNQPQHF
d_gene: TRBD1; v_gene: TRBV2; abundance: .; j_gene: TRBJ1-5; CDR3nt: TGTGCCAGCAGTGCCCGACAGGGAAAAGCTCCGACTAGCAATCAGCCCCAGCATTTT; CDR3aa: CASSARQGKAPTSNQPQHF
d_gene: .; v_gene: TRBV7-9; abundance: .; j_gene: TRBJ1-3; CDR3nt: TGTGCCAGCAGCTTGGCAGCGTTTGGAAACACCATATATTTT; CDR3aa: CASSLAAFGNTIYF
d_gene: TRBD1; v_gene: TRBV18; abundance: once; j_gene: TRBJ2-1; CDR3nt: TGTGCCAGCTCACTCGACAGGGGAAAGTGGAATGAGCAGTTCTTC; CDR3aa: CASSLDRGKWNEQFF
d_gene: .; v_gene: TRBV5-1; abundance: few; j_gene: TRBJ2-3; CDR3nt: TGCGCCAGCAGCTTGGCAGGGTCCCAGCGTCGTGGGACAGATACGCAGTATTTT; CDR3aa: CASSLAGSQRRGTDTQYF
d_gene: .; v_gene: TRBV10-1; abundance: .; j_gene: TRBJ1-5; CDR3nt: TGCGCCAGCAGCGAAGGGGGGGCACTATATAGCAATCAGCCCCAGCATTTT; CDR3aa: CASSEGGALYSNQPQHF
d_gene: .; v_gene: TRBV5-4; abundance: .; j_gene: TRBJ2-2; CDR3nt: TGTGCCAGCAGCTTGACAGTCACTAACACCGGGGAGCTGTTTTTT; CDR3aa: CASSLTVTNTGELFF
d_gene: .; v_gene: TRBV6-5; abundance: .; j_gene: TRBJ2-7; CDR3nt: TGTGCCAGCAGTTATTCCGTGGAGCAGTACTTC; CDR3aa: CASSYSVEQYF
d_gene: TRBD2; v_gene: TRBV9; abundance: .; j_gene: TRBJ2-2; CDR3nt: TGTGCCAGCAGCGTAACGGCTAGCGGGGGGCTGGGCACCGGGGAGCTGTTTTTT; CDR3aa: CASSVTASGGLGTGELFF
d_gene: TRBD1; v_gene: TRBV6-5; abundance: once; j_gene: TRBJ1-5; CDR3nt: TGTGCCAGCAGTCCAGATACAGGGGGCTGGCAGCCCCAGCATTTT; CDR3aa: CASSPDTGGWQPQHF
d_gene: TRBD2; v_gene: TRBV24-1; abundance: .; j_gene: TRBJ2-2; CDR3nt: TGTGCCACCAGGGGCACTAGCGCCGACACCGGGGAGCTGTTTTTT; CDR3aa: CATRGTSADTGELFF
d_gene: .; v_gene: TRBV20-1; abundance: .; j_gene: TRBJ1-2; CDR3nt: TGCAGTGCTAGTGGTCTTGGCTACACCTTC; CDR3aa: CSASGLGYTF
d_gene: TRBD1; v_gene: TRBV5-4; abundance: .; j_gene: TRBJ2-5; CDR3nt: TGTGCCAGCAGCTTGGTCAGGGGGCAAGGGCGAAAAGAGACCCAGTACTTC; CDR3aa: CASSLVRGQGRKETQYF
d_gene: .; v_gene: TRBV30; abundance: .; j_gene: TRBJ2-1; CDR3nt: TGTGCCTGGAGTGTAATAGGGGGCAATGAGCAGTTCTTC; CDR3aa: CAWSVIGGNEQFF
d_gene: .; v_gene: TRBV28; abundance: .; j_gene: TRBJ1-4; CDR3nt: TGTGCCAGCAGTTTAGGACCACCCGGTAGCGGACTGTTTTTT; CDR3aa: CASSLGPPGSGLFF
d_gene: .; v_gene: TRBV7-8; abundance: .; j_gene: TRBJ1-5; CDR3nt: TGTGCCAGCAGCCACCGGCGTACCGGGAGGACAGCCAACAATCAGCCCCAGCATTTT; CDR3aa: CASSHRRTGRTANNQPQHF
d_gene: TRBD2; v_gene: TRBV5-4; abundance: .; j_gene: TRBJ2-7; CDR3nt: TGTGCCAGCACCTCCGGCGGGGGGTCCCTTTCGGGCGAGCAGTACTTC; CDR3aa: CASTSGGGSLSGEQYF
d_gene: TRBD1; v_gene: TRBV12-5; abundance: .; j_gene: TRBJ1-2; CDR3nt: TGTGCTAGTGGTTTTACCCCAGACAGGGGGCGGGTTGGCTACACCTTC; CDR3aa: CASGFTPDRGRVGYTF
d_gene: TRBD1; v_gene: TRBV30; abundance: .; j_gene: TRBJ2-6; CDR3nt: TGTGCCTGGAGGACAGGGGTGGGGGCCAACGTCCTGACTTTC; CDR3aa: CAWRTGVGANVLTF
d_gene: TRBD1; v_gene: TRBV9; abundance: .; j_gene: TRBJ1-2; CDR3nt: TGTGCCAGCAGCTCGCGGACAGGGTTCAACTATGGCTACACCTTC; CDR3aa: CASSSRTGFNYGYTF
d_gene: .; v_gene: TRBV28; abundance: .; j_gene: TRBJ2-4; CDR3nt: TGTGCCAGCAGACAGAATCAGGGATCCTTAGCCAAAAACATTCAGTACTTC; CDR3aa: CASRQNQGSLAKNIQYF
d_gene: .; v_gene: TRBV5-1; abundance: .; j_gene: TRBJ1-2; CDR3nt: TGCGCCAGCAGCTTGGCCAGAAACTATGGCTACACCTTC; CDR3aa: CASSLARNYGYTF
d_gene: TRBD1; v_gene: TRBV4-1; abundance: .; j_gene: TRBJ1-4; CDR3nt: TGCGCCAGCAGCCAAGTCTTAGGGACCAGGGGGACAGGGAGTGAAAAACTGTTTTTT; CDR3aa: CASSQVLGTRGTGSEKLFF
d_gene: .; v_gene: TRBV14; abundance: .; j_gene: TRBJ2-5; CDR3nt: TGTGCCAGCAGCCAAGATTTGCTAGCTACGTACCAAGAGACCCAGTACTTC; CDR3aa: CASSQDLLATYQETQYF